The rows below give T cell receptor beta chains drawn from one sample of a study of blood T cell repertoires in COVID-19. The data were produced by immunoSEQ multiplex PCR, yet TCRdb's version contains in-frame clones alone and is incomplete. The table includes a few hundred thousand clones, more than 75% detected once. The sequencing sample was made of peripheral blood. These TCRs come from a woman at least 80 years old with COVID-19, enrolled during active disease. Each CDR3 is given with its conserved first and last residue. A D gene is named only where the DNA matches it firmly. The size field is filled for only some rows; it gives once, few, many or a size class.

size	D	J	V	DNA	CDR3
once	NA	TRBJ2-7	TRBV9	TGTGCCAGCAGCCCCCTTCACGGGGGGCTGGACGAGCAGTACTTC	CASSPLHGGLDEQYF
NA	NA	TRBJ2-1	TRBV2	TGTGCCAGCAGCGAGACCCCTAGCAGGTCTGAGCAGTTCTTC	CASSETPSRSEQFF
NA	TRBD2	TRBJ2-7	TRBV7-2	TGTGCCAGCAGCTTAGAGCCAGCGGGAGGGTACGAGCAGTACTTC	CASSLEPAGGYEQYF
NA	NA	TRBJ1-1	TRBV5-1	TGCGCCAGCAGCGGACACCCGAACACTGAAGCTTTCTTT	CASSGHPNTEAFF
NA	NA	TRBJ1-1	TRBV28	TGTGCCAGCAGTGCCCCGAGATCCCCCCTGAACACTGAAGCTTTCTTT	CASSAPRSPLNTEAFF
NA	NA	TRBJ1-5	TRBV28	TGTGCCAGCAGTTCCCCAGGGGTTGGCGATCAGCCCCAGCATTTT	CASSSPGVGDQPQHF
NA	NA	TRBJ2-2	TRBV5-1	TGCGCCAGCAGCCCACAACCTAACACCGGGGAGCTGTTTTTT	CASSPQPNTGELFF
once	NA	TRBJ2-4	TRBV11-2	TGTGCCAGCGACCACTTCGGGGTCCGAAACATTCAGTACTTC	CASDHFGVRNIQYF
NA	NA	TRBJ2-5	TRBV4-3	TGCGCCAGCAGCCAAGATTCGGTACGTTCCCAAGAGACCCAGTACTTC	CASSQDSVRSQETQYF
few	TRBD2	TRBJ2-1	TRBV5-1	TGCGCCAGCAGCTTGGAACCAGCCCCGACTAGCGGGTTCTATGAGCAGTTCTTC	CASSLEPAPTSGFYEQFF
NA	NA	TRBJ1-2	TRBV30	TGTGCCTGGAGCTATTTCCGGGGGGTCTACACCTTC	CAWSYFRGVYTF
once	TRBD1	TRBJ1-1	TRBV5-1	TGCGCCAGCAGCTTGGGCGGACAGGGAAGTGAAGCTTTCTTT	CASSLGGQGSEAFF
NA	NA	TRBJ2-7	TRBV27	TGTGCCAGCTATCCTTCAGGACTTCTCAAGCGGAGGGAAGGTGGCGAGCAGTACTTC	CASYPSGLLKRREGGEQYF
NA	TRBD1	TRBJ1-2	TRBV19	TGTGCCAGTAGTATCCTCTCGGGACAGGGGTCTGGCTACACCTTC	CASSILSGQGSGYTF
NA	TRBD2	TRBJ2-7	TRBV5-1	TGCGCCAGCAAGACTAGCGGGGATTCAGGTTCCTCAGGCGAGCAGTACTTC	CASKTSGDSGSSGEQYF
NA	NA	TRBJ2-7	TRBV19	TGTGCCAGTAGCCTAATCTTAGCGAGATCCACCTACGAGCAGTACTTC	CASSLILARSTYEQYF
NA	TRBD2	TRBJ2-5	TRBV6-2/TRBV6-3	TGTGCCAGCAGTTACTCCGGGACTAGCGGGAGAGGCCAGTACTTC	CASSYSGTSGRGQYF
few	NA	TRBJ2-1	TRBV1	TGCACCAGCAGCCCGGTCCTTGAGGCGACTAGCGGGTTTGAGCAGTTCTTC	CTSSPVLEATSGFEQFF
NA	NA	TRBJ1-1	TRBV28	TGTGCCAGCACTCGGGTCGGGAACACTGAAGCTTTCTTT	CASTRVGNTEAFF
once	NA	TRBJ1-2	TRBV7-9	TGTGCCAGCAGCCTACCAACAGGTTCTCCCACCTTC	CASSLPTGSPTF
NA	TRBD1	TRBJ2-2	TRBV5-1	TGCGCCAGCAGCTCCCAACAGGGGCTAGCCGGCACCGGGGAGCTGTTTTTT	CASSSQQGLAGTGELFF
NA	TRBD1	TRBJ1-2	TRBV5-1	TGCGCCAGCAGCTCAATACGGGACAGGGAGGTTGGCTACACCTTC	CASSSIRDREVGYTF
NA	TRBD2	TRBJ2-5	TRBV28	TGTGCCAGCAGTTTAGAGGGGGGACTAGCGGGACTGGGAGAGACCCAGTACTTC	CASSLEGGLAGLGETQYF
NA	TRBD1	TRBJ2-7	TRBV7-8	TGTGCCAGCAGCTTAGGGGGACAGGCCTACGAGCAGTACTTC	CASSLGGQAYEQYF